The 5 T cell receptor beta chains below come from one sample, sequenced in a study of blood T cell repertoires in COVID-19. The assay was immunoSEQ multiplex PCR, and TCRdb's table has in-frame clones only and misses some. The table records over 120,000 clones, around 80% of them present only once. Specimen: PBMCs or T cells enriched from blood (not recorded which). These receptors came from a woman between 50 and 59 years old who had recovered from COVID-19.

The genes are TRBV9 and TRBJ2-5; 10 bases agree with TRBD1. Germline CDR1 SGDLS, CDR2 YYNGEE. The CDR3 is made up of 15 amino acids. The ends lost 2 bases at V and 5 bases at J; junction bases unmatched: 6. This chain's CDR3 is CASSVDRGRGETQYF. As DNA, the CDR3 is TGTGCCAGCAGCGTCGACAGGGGGCGCGGGGAGACCCAGTACTTC.

The chain uses TRBV11-3 and TRBJ2-7; 8 nucleotides line up with TRBD2. The V gene end was trimmed by 4 bases and the J gene end by 5 bases; junction bases not matched to a gene: 7. Germline-derived CDR1 and CDR2 are SGHNT and YENEEA. The CDR3 covers 14 residues. The CDR3 nucleotides are TGTGCCAGCAGCTCGGGGCGGGGGGACAACGAGCAGTACTTC. Translated, it gives CASSSGRGDNEQYF.

This clone was picked up a small number of times. The chain recombines TRBV9 with TRBJ2-5; D perhaps matches TRBD2 (5 bases). Germline V lookup: CDR1 SGDLS, CDR2 YYNGEE. Trimming took 4 bases from V and 5 from J, leaving 15 bases between them. This CDR3 spans 14 amino acids. DNA of the CDR3: TGTGCCAGCAGCCCCGGGGTAGGGCTGGAGACCCAGTACTTC. Amino acid sequence: CASSPGVGLETQYF.

The chain links TRBV6-5 to TRBJ1-1; no clear D gene. Trimming took off 6 bases at V and 9 bases at J, with 17 bases between the two ends. From germline, CDR1 is MNHEY and CDR2 SVGAGI. This CDR3 has 13 residues. In DNA form, the CDR3 reads TGTGCCAGCAGGACCGCCGCCAGACACAAAGCTTTCTTT. As protein: CASRTAARHKAFF.

The genes are TRBV20-1 and TRBJ2-2; TRBD2 matches 10 bases. V lost 5 bases to trimming and J lost 2 bases; unmatched junction nucleotides: 8. The CDR3 contains 16 residues. In germline, CDR1 is DFQATT, CDR2 SNEGSKA (reference sequence). CDR3 in amino acids: CSARDASGGNTGELFF. Here the CDR3 DNA reads TGCAGTGCTCGTGATGCTAGCGGGGGTAACACCGGGGAGCTGTTTTTT.